The 11 T cell receptor beta chains listed next were all sequenced from one sample in a study of cytomegalovirus exposure and HLA in healthy donors. It was with 60 Vbeta and 13 Jbeta primers that the PCR ran. The protocol was immunoSEQ multiplex PCR, while the TCRdb copy is restricted to in-frame clones and leaves out a portion. The table lists 90,000 to 100,000 clones, 76% of them singletons, with about 2% in the top ten. Sequenced: PBMCs. Receptors originate from a man aged 35-49 years in good health and CMV-seronegative.

This clone was counted between two and nine times. The chain employs TRBV9 and TRBJ2-7; 10 nucleotides line up with TRBD2. Germline assignment: CDR1 SGDLS and CDR2 YYNGEE. The CDR3 totals 16 residues. V was pared by 3 bases and J by 0 bases, with 6 bases of the junction left unmatched. Here the CDR3 DNA reads TGTGCCAGCAGCGCAGTAGCGGGGGGAAGCTCCTACGAGCAGTACTTC. Protein: CASSAVAGGSSYEQYF.

The V and J genes are TRBV4-3 and TRBJ2-1, with D perhaps TRBD1 (6 bases). Trimming shortened V by 0 bases and J by 7 bases, and 16 bases separated the two germline ends. The CDR3 is made up of 16 amino acids. Germline assignment: CDR1 LGHNA and CDR2 YSLEER. The CDR3 loop is CASSQDLLKGVNEQFF. For the CDR3, the DNA is TGCGCCAGCAGCCAAGATCTTCTGAAGGGGGTGAATGAGCAGTTCTTC.

The chain uses TRBV10-3 and TRBJ1-5, with 7 bases lining up with TRBD1. CDR1 ENHRY and CDR2 SYGVKD come from the germline V gene. V was pared by 0 bases and J by 3 bases, with 5 bases of the junction left unmatched. This CDR3 has 16 residues. Here the CDR3 reads CAISESGGQLNQPQHF. CDR3 sequence (DNA): TGTGCCATCAGTGAGTCGGGGGGACAGCTCAATCAGCCCCAGCATTTT.

The chain employs TRBV7-2 and TRBJ2-3; D may be TRBD1 (5 bases). The V gene's germline CDR1 is SGHTA and CDR2 FQGNSA. V shed 6 bases and J shed 4 bases, with 8 bases lying between them. The CDR3 spans 12 residues. As DNA, the CDR3 is TGTGCCAGCAGTCTAGGGGCAGATACGCAGTATTTT. This encodes CASSLGADTQYF.

The chain couples TRBV7-2 to TRBJ2-5, with a possible D match to TRBD2 (6 bases). V shed 6 bases and J shed 4 bases, with 21 bases lying between them. This CDR3 has 16 amino acids. Germline loops: CDR1 SGHTA, CDR2 FQGNSA. The DNA for the CDR3 is TGTGCCAGCAGTTCCTTAGGCGTGGGGCGGGGAGAGACCCAGTACTTC. Its protein is CASSSLGVGRGETQYF.

The chain recombines TRBV7-2 with TRBJ1-3; 8 bases agree with TRBD1. CDR1 SGHTA and CDR2 FQGNSA come from the germline V gene. With 4 bases clipped from V and 4 bases from J, the junction kept 6 bases outside the gene matches. This CDR3 has 15 residues. The DNA of the CDR3 is TGTGCCAGCAGCTCGAGGACAGGGCCAGGAAACACCATATATTTT. The encoded protein is CASSSRTGPGNTIYF. Looking up the rest from reference TRBV7-2 and TRBJ1-3 gives the full variable domain: GAGVSQSPSNKVTEKGKDVELRCDPISGHTALYWYRQSLGQGLEFLIYFQGNSAPDKSGLPSDRFSAERTGGSVSTLTIQRTQQEDSAVYLCASSSRTGPGNTIYFGEGSWLTVV.

The J gene is TRBJ1-2, the V gene TRBV19; D is possibly TRBD1 (5 bases). Germline CDR1 is LNHDA and CDR2 is SQIVND (reference sequence). This CDR3 region has 14 residues. The V and J ends lost 1 base and 5 bases respectively, with 11 bases between them. The CDR3 loop is CASSIAPGRYGYTF. As DNA, the CDR3 is TGTGCCAGTAGTATAGCCCCAGGGCGGTATGGCTACACCTTC.

This rearrangement joins TRBV19 to TRBJ1-2, with D possibly TRBD1 on 5 matching bases. With 8 bases removed from V and 7 bases from J, the gap between germline ends came to 14 bases. Germline assignment: CDR1 LNHDA and CDR2 SQIVND (reference sequence). This CDR3 has 12 amino acids. This CDR3 is CASGTVGSGYTF. For the CDR3, the DNA is TGTGCCAGTGGGACGGTCGGGAGTGGCTACACCTTC.

This clone was seen only once. V and J are TRBV27 and TRBJ2-1; 12 nucleotides line up with TRBD2. The CDR3 is made up of 15 amino acids. Trimming took 6 bases from V and 7 from J; bases not matched to a gene: 7. The V gene's germline CDR1 is MNHEY and CDR2 SMNVEV (reference sequence). DNA for the CDR3: TGTGCCAGCAGCCTAGCGGGGGGGCTCTTAAATGAGCAGTTCTTC. Its protein is CASSLAGGLLNEQFF.

The CDR3, as DNA: TGTGCCAGCAGACCAGGGGGTAAAAACATTCAGTACTTC. It is translated as CASRPGGKNIQYF. V usage is TRBV6-6 and J usage is TRBJ2-4; 7 bases align to TRBD1. The germline V gene has CDR1 MNHNY and CDR2 SVGAGI (reference sequence). This CDR3 is built from 13 residues. Unmatched junction bases numbered 3, after V lost 6 bases and J lost 4 bases.

The genes are TRBV4-3 and TRBJ2-4; 10 nucleotides line up with TRBD2. CDR3 length: 17 amino acids. Germline V gene sequence: CDR1 LGHNA, CDR2 YSLEER. Trimming cost V 0 bases and J 8 bases; bases outside gene matches: 10. As DNA, the CDR3 is TGCGCCAGCAGCCAAGATCCCCCTAGCGGGAGTTTTGACATTCAGTACTTC. This gives the protein CASSQDPPSGSFDIQYF.